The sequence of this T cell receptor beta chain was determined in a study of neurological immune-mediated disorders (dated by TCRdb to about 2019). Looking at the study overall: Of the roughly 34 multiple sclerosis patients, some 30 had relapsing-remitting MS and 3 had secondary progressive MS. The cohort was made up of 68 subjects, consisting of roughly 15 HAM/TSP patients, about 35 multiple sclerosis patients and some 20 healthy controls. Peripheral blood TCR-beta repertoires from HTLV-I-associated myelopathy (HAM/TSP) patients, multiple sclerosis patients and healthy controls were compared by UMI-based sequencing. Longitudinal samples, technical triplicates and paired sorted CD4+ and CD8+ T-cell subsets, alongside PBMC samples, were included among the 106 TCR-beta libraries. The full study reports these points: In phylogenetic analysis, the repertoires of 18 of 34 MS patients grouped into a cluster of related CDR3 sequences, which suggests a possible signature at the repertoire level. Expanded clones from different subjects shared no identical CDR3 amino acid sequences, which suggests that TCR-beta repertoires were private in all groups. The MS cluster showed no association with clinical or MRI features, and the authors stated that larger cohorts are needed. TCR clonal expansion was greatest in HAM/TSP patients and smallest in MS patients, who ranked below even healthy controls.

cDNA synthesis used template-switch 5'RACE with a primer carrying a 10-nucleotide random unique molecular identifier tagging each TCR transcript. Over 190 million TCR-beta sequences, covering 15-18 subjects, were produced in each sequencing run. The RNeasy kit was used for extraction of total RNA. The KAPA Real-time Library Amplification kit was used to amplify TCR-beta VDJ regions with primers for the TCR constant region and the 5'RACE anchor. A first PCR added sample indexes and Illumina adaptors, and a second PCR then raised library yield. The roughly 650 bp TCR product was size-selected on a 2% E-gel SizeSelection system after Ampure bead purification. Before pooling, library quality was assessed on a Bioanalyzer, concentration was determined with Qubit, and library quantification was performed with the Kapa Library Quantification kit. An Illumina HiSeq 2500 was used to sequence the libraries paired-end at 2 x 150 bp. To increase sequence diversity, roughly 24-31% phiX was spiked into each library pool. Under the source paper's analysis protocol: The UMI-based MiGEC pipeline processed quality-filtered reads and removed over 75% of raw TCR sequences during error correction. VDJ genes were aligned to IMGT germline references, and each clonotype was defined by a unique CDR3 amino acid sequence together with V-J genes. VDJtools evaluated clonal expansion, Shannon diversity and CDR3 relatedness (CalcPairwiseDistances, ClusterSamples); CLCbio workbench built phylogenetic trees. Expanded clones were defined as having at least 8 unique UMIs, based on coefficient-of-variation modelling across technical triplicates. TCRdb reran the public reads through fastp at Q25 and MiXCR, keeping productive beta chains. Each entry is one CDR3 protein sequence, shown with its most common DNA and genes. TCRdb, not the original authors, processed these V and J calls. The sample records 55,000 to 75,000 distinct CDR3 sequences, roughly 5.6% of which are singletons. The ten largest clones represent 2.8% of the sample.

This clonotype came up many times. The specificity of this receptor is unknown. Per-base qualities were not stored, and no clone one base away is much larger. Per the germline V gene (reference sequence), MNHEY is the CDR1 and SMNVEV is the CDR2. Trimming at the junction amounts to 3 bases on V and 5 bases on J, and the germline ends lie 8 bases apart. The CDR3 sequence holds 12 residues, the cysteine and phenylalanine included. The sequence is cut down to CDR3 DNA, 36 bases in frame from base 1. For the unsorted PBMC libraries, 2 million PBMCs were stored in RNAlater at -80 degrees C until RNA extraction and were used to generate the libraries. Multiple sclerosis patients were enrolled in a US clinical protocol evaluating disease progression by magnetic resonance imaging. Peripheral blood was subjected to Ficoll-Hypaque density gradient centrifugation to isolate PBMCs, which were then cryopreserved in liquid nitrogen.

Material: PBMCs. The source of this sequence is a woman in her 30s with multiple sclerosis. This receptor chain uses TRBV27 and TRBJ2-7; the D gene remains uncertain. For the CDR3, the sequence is CASSFDDHEQYF. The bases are TGTGCCAGCAGTTTCGACGACCACGAGCAGTACTTC.